A single sample gave rise to the 16 T cell receptor beta chains below, sequenced in a study of T-cell reconstitution after alpha-beta-depleted transplantation in children. Preparation of the TCRbeta library was carried out with unique molecular identifiers. TCRdb re-analysed the PCR reads in MiXCR, keeping a single row per CDR3 protein. The sample has about 400,000 distinct CDR3 sequences; about a fifth are singletons. The input for sequencing was PBMCs from the stem cell graft donor, taken from the stem cell graft. These receptors were obtained from a human donor who donated a stem cell graft to a child with acute myeloid leukemia.

The chain joins TRBV4-1 to TRBJ2-7; 10 bases line up with TRBD2. The CDR3 consists of 15 residues. Germline CDR1 is MGHRA and CDR2 is YSYEKL. Unmatched junction bases numbered 5, after V lost 1 base and J lost 5 bases. CDR3 region: CASSQGVGLADEQYF. The CDR3, as DNA: TGCGCCAGCAGCCAAGGGGTAGGACTAGCGGACGAGCAGTACTTC.

This clonotype has just a few counts. V is TRBV7-2 and J is TRBJ1-5, with D possibly matching TRBD1 (5 bases). Trimming took off 5 bases at V and 1 base at J, with 15 bases between the two ends. The germline V gene encodes CDR1 SGHTA and CDR2 FQGNSA. The CDR3 has 16 residues. For the CDR3, the DNA is TGTGCCAGCAGCCAAAATAGGGGCGGGAGCAATCAGCCCCAGCATTTT. Encoded protein: CASSQNRGGSNQPQHF.

This clonotype was observed a handful of times. V is TRBV12-3 or TRBV12-4 and J is TRBJ1-6, with D uncertain. The V end lost 1 base, the J end lost 7 bases, and 11 bases lay between the germline ends. The CDR3 extends over 15 amino acids. The CDR3 is CASSLGRYGNSPLHF. In DNA form, the CDR3 reads TGTGCCAGCAGTTTAGGGAGATATGGGAATTCACCCCTCCACTTT.

This clonotype has ten or more counts. The chain recombines TRBV20-1 with TRBJ2-1, with 7 nucleotides matching TRBD1. This CDR3 has 12 residues. Germline-derived CDR1 and CDR2 are DFQATT and SNEGSKA (reference sequence). V trimming: 6 bases; J trimming: 4 bases; junction bases outside the gene matches: 3. The CDR3 loop reads CSADRDYNEQFF. CDR3 nucleotides: TGCAGTGCCGACAGGGATTACAATGAGCAGTTCTTC.

The chain couples TRBV4-2 to TRBJ2-1, with D unclear. The V and J ends lost 0 bases and 10 bases respectively, with 7 bases between them. CDR1 and CDR2 from the germline V gene are LGHNA and YNFKEQ. The CDR3 totals 12 residues. The chain's CDR3 is CASSQDTREQFF. In nucleotides, the CDR3 is TGTGCCAGCAGCCAAGATACCCGGGAGCAGTTCTTC.

The V gene is TRBV29-1, the J gene TRBJ2-3; possibly TRBD2 for D (5 bases). Trimming cost V 7 bases and J 7 bases, with 9 bases left between them. The CDR3 runs 10 residues. Per the germline V gene, CDR1 is SQVTM and CDR2 is ANQGSEA. CDR3 sequence: CSGSDYTQYF. In DNA form, the CDR3 reads TGCAGCGGTAGCGACTATACGCAGTATTTT.

V gene TRBV4-3 combines with J gene TRBJ1-2, with D possibly being TRBD1 (6 bases). The germline CDR1 and CDR2 sequences are LGHNA and YSLEER. Deletions cut 0 bases from V and 8 bases from J, with 13 bases between. This CDR3 is built from 14 residues. CDR3 DNA sequence: TGCGCCAGCAGCCAAGATAGTTCAGGGGCCGGCTACACCTTC. Residues: CASSQDSSGAGYTF.

This clonotype occurred many times. The chain is built from TRBV20-1 and TRBJ2-1; 10 bases are shared with TRBD2. The CDR3 loop spans 14 amino acids. The V and J ends lost 1 base and 9 bases, in that order; junction bases with no gene match: 6. CDR1 is DFQATT and CDR2 is SNEGSKA in the germline V gene (reference sequence). This CDR3 reads CSARGLAGEGEQFF. CDR3 DNA sequence: TGCAGTGCTAGAGGGCTAGCGGGAGAGGGTGAGCAGTTCTTC.

The chain joins TRBV28 to TRBJ1-1; unclear D gene. The V end lost 5 bases, the J end lost 4 bases, and 8 bases lay between the germline ends. Per the germline V gene, CDR1 is MDHEN and CDR2 is SYDVKM. This CDR3 is built from 12 residues. CDR3 sequence: CASSPRPTEAFF. The DNA of the CDR3 is TGTGCCAGCAGTCCGCGCCCCACTGAAGCTTTCTTT.

CDR3 DNA: TGCGCCAGCAGCCCGGCTAGCGGGAGGGACACCGGGGAGCTGTTTTTT. The encoded protein is CASSPASGRDTGELFF. The genes are TRBV4-1 and TRBJ2-2, with 12 positions matching TRBD2. With V trimmed by 4 bases and J by 3 bases, 3 bases remained unmatched. There are 16 residues in the CDR3. The germline V gene has CDR1 MGHRA and CDR2 YSYEKL.

The rearrangement links TRBV28 to TRBJ2-3, with 9 positions matching TRBD2. CDR1 is MDHEN, CDR2 SYDVKM, per germline. CDR3 length: 14 residues. The V gene end was trimmed by 4 bases and the J gene end by 6 bases; junction bases not matched to a gene: 5. The CDR3 nucleotides read TGTGCCAGCAGTTCCGGGACTAGCAGGGATACGCAGTATTTT. Residues: CASSSGTSRDTQYF.

There are a few counts of this clonotype. This chain connects TRBV12-5 to TRBJ1-2; a weak D match, TRBD1 (6 bases). Looked up from germline, CDR1 is LGHNT and CDR2 is FRNRAP. V shed 5 bases and J shed 2 bases, with 12 bases lying between them. The CDR3 consists of 14 residues. The CDR3 is CASGTGTPNYGYTF. The CDR3 coding sequence is TGTGCTAGTGGTACCGGGACACCAAACTATGGCTACACCTTC.

The chain has TRBV4-3 and TRBJ1-5; 10 bases agree with TRBD1. CDR3 size: 16 residues. Germline trimming cut 0 bases from V and 4 bases from J; bases unmatched to any gene: 3. In germline, CDR1 is LGHNA, CDR2 YSLEER. The CDR3 bases are TGCGCCAGCAGCCAAGATCTGGGACAGGGGAATCAGCCCCAGCATTTT. Protein sequence: CASSQDLGQGNQPQHF.

The table lists this clonotype with many counts. This CDR3 is CSLTGTGAYTNEQFF. In nucleotides, the CDR3 is TGCAGCTTAACCGGGACAGGGGCGTATACGAATGAGCAGTTCTTC. The chain employs TRBV29-1 and TRBJ2-1; 10 bases map to TRBD1. CDR3 size: 15 residues. J gave up 7 bases and V 8 bases, and 14 bases lay outside the gene matches. Per the germline V gene, CDR1 is SQVTM and CDR2 is ANQGSEA.

At least ten counts were recorded for this clonotype. The V call is TRBV20-1, the J call TRBJ2-1; D call uncertain. V was trimmed by 0 bases and J by 9 bases, leaving 15 bases between them. CDR3 length equals 14 residues. Germline values: CDR1 DFQATT, CDR2 SNEGSKA (reference sequence). CDR3 sequence: CSARDSLDTGEQFF. The CDR3 nucleotides read TGCAGTGCTAGAGATTCGCTAGATACCGGTGAGCAGTTCTTC.

The chain couples TRBV12-3 or TRBV12-4 to TRBJ2-2; 15 bases match TRBD2. CDR3 length equals 17 residues. With V trimmed by 7 bases and J by 4 bases, 7 bases remained unmatched. The DNA of the CDR3 is TGTGCCAGCACCGGACTAGCGGGAGGGCCGGGCACCGGGGAGCTGTTTTTT. Protein: CASTGLAGGPGTGELFF.